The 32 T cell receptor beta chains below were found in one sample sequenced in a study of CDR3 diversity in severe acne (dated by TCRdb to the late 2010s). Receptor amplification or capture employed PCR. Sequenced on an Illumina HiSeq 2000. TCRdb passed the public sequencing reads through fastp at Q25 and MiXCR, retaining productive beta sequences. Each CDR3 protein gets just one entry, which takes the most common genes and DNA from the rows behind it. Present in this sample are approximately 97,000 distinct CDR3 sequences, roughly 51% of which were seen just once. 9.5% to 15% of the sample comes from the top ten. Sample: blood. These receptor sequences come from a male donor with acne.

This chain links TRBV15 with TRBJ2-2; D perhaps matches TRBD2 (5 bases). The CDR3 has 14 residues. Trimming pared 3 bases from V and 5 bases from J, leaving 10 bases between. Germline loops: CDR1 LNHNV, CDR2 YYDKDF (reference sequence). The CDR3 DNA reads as TGTGCCACCAGCAGCTTAGAGGGAACCGGGGAGCTGTTTTTT. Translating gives CATSSLEGTGELFF.

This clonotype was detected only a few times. The CDR3 sequence: CASSLTEGGGTDTQYF. For the CDR3, the DNA is TGTGCCAGCAGCCTAACAGAGGGGGGGGGCACAGATACGCAGTATTTT. The J gene is TRBJ2-3, the V gene TRBV5-8, with D possibly matching TRBD2 (7 bases). This CDR3 is 16 amino acids long. CDR1 and CDR2 (germline): SGHTS, YDEGEE. V gave up 4 bases and J gave up 1 base, with 16 bases separating them.

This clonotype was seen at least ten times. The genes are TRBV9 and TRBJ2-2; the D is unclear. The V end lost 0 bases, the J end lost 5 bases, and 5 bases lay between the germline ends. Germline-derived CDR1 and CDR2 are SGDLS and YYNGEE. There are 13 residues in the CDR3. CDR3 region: CASSVDRTGELFF. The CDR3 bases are TGTGCCAGCAGCGTAGATAGGACCGGGGAGCTGTTTTTT.

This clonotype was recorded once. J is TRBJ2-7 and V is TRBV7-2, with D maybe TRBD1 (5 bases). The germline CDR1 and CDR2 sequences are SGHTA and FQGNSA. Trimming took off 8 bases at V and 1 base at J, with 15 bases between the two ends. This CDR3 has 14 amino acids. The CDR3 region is CASGTGTRSYEQYF. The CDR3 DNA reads TGTGCCAGCGGAACAGGAACGAGGTCCTACGAGCAGTACTTC.

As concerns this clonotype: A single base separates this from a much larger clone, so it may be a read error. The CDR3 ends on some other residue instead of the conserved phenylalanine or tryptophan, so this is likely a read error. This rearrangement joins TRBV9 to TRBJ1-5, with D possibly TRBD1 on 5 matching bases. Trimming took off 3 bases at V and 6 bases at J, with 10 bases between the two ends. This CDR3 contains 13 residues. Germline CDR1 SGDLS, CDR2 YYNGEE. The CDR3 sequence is CASSGGGGQPQHL. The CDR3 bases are TGTGCCAGCAGCGGGGGTGGGGGTCAGCCCCAGCATCTT.

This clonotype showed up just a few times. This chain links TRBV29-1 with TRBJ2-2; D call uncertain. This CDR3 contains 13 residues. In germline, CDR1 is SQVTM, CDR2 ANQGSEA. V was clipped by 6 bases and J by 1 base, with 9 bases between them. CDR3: CSVPDLNTGELFF. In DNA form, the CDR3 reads TGCAGCGTCCCTGACTTGAACACCGGGGAGCTGTTTTTT.

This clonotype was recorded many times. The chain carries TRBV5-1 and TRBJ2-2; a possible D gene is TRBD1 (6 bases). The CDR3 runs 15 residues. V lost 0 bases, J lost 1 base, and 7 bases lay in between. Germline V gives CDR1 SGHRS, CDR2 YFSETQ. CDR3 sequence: CASSLEGQNTGELFF. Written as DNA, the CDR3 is TGCGCCAGCAGCTTGGAGGGACAGAACACCGGGGAGCTGTTTTTT.

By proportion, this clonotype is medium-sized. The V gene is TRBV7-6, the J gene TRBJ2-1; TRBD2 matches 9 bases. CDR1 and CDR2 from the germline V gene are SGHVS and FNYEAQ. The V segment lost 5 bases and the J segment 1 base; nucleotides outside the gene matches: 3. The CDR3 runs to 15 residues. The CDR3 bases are TGTGCCAGCAGCCAGGCGGGAGGGTCCTACAATGAGCAGTTCTTC. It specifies CASSQAGGSYNEQFF. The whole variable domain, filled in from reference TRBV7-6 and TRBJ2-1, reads GAGVSQSPRYKVTKRGQDVALRCDPISGHVSLYWYRQALGQGPEFLTYFNYEAQQDKSGLPNDRFSAERPEGSISTLTIQRTEQRDSAMYRCASSQAGGSYNEQFFGPGTRLTVL.

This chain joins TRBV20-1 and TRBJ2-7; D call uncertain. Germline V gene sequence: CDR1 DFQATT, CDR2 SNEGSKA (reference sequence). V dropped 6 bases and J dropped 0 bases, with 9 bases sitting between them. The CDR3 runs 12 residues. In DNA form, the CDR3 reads TGCAGTGCGGCAGAGTCCTCCTACGAGCAGTACTTC. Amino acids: CSAAESSYEQYF.

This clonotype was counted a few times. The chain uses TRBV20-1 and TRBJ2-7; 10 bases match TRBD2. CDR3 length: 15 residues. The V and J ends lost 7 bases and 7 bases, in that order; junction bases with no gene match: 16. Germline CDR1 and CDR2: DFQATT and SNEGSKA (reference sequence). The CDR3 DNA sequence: TGCAGTGTTGCCTTGACTAGCGGGTCCCTCAGGGAGCAGTACTTC. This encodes CSVALTSGSLREQYF.

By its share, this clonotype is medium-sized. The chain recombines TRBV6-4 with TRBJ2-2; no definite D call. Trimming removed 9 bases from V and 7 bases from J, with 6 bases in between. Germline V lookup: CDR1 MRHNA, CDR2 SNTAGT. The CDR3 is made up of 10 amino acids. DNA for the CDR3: TGTGCCAGACGAGGCGGGGAGCTGTTTTTT. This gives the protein CARRGGELFF.

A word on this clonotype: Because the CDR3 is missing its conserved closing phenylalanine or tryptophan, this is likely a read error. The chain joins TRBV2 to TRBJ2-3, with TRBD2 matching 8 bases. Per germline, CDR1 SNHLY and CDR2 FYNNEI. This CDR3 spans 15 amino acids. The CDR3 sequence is CASSESGRRPDTQYV. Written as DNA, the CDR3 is TGTGCCAGCAGTGAGAGCGGGAGACGCCCAGACACGCAGTATGTT.

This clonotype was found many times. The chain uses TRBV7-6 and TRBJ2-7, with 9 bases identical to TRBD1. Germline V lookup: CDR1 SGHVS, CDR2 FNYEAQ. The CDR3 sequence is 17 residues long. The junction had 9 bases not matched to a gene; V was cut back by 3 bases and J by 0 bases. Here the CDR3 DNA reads TGTGCCAGCAGCTTTGACCCCGGGACAGGGCTCTCCTACGAGCAGTACTTC. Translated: CASSFDPGTGLSYEQYF.

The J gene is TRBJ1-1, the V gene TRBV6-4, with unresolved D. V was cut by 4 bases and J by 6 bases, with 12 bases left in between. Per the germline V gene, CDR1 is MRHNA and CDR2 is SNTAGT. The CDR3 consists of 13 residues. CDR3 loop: CASSVLFRAEAFF. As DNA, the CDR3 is TGTGCCAGCAGTGTCCTCTTTCGAGCTGAAGCTTTCTTT.

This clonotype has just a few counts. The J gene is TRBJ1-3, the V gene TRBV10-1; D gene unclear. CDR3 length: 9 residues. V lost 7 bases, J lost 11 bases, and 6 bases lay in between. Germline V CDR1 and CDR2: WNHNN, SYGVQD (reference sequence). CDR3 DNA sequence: TGCGCCAGCAAAGGACCCATATATTTT. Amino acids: CASKGPIYF.

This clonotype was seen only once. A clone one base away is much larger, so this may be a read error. The CDR3 DNA is TGTACCAGCAGCTTAGACCACAGGGGGTTCAATGAGCAGTTCTTC. This encodes CTSSLDHRGFNEQFF. V usage is TRBV7-2 and J usage is TRBJ2-1; 8 positions agree with TRBD1. This CDR3 has 15 residues. Trimming at V came to 1 base and at J to 6 bases, leaving 5 bases not matched to a gene. The germline V gene encodes CDR1 SGHTA and CDR2 FQGNSA.

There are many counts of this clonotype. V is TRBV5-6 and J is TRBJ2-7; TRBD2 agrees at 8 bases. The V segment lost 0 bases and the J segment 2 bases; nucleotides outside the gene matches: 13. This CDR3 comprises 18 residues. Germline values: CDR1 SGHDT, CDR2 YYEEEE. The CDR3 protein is CASSLAGWMLAGTYEQYF. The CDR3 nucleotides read TGTGCCAGCAGCTTGGCGGGATGGATGCTAGCGGGTACCTACGAGCAGTACTTC.

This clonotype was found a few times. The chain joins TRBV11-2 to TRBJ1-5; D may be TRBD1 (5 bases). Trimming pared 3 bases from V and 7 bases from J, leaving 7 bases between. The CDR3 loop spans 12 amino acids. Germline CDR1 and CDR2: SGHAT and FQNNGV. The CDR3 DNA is TGTGCCAGCAGCTTTAGGGACCAGCCCCAGCATTTT. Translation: CASSFRDQPQHF.

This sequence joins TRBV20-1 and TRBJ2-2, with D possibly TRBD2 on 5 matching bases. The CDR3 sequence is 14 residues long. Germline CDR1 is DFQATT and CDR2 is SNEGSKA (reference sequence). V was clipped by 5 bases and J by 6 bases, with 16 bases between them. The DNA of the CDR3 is TGCAGTGCTCGCACGGGCGAGGGAGCCGGGGAGCTGTTTTTT. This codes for CSARTGEGAGELFF.

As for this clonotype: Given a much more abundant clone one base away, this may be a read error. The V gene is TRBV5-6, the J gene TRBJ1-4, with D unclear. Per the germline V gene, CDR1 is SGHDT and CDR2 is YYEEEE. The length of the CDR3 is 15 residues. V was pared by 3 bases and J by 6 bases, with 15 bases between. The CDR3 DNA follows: TGTGCCAGCAGCTCTTCAGCGCTCCGGTATGAAAAACTGTTTTTT. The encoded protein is CASSSSALRYEKLFF.

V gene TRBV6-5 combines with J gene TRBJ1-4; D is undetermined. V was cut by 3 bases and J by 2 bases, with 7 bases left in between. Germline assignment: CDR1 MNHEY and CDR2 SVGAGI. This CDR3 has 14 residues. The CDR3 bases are TGTGCCAGCAGTTATAGAACTACTAATGAAAAACTGTTTTTT. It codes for CASSYRTTNEKLFF.

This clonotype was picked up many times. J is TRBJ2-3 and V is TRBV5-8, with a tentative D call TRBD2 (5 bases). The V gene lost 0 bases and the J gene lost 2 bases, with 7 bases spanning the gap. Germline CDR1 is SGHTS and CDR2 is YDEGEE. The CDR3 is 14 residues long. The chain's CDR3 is CASSLERYTDTQYF. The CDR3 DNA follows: TGTGCCAGCAGCTTGGAGCGGTACACAGATACGCAGTATTTT.

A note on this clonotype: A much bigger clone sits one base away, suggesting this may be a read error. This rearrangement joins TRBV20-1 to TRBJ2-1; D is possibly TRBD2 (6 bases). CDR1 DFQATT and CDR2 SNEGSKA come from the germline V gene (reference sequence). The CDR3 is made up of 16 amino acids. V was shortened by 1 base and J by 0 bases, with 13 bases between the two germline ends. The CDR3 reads CSARVLAERSYNEQFF. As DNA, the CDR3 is TGCAGTGCTAGAGTTTTAGCGGAGCGCTCCTACAATGAGCAGTTCTTC.

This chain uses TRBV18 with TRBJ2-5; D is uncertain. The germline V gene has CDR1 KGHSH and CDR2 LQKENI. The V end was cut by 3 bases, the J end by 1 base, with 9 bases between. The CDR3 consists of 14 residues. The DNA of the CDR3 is TGTGCCAGCTCACCCCCGAGTTCCCAAGAGACCCAGTACTTC. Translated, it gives CASSPPSSQETQYF. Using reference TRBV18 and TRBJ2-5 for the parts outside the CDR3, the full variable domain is NAGVMQNPRHLVRRRGQEARLRCSPMKGHSHVYWYRQLPEEGLKFMVYLQKENIIDESGMPKERFSAEFPKEGPSILRIQQVVRGDSAAYFCASSPPSSQETQYFGPGTRLLVL.

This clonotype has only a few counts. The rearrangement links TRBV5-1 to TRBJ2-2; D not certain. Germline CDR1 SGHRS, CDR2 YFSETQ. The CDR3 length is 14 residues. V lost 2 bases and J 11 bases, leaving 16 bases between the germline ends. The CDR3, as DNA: TGCGCCAGCAGCTTCGAGAGGACCTCGGATGAGCTGTTTTTT. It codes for CASSFERTSDELFF. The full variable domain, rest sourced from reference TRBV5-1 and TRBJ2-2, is KAGVTQTPRYLIKTRGQQVTLSCSPISGHRSVSWYQQTPGQGLQFLFEYFSETQRNKGNFPGRFSGRQFSNSRSEMNVSTLELGDSALYLCASSFERTSDELFFGEGSRLTVL.

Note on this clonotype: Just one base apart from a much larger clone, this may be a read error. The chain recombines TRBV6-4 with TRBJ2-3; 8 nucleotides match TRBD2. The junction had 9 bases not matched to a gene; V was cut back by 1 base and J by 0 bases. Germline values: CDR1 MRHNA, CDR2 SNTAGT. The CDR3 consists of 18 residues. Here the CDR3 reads CASSDLNGGVSSTDTQYF. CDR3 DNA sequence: TGTGCCAGCAGTGACTTGAACGGGGGGGTCTCTAGCACAGATACGCAGTATTTT.

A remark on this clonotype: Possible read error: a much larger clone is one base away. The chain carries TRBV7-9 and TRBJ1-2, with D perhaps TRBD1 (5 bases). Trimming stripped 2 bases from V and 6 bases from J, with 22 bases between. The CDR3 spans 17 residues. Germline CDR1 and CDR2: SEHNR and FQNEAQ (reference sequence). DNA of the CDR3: TGTGCCAGCAGCTTATGGTGGGGGAGTCGGGGATCCCATGGCTACACCTTC. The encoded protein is CASSLWWGSRGSHGYTF.

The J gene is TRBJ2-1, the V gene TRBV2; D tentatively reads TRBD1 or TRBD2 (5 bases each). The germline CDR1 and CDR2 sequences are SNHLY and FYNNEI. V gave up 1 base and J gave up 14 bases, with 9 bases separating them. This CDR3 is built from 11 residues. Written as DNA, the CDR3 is TGTGCCAGCAGTGAAGTACTAGGGGAGTTCTTC. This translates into CASSEVLGEFF. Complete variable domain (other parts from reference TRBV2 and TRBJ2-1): EPEVTQTPSHQVTQMGQEVILRCVPISNHLYFYWYRQILGQKVEFLVSFYNNEISEKSEIFDDQFSVERPDGSNFTLKIRSTKLEDSAMYFCASSEVLGEFFGPGTRLTVL.

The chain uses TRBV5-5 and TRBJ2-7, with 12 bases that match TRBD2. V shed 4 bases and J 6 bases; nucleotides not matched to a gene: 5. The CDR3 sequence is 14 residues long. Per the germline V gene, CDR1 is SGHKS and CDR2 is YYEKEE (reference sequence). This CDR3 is CASSKPGLAGEQYF. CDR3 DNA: TGTGCCAGCAGCAAACCGGGACTAGCGGGCGAGCAGTACTTC.

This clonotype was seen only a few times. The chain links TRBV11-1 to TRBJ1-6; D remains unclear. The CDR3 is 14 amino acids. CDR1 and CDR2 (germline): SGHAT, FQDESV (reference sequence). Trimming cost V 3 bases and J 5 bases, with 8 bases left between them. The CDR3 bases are TGTGCCAGCAGCTTGGGCCAGAATAATTCACCCCTCCACTTT. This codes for CASSLGQNNSPLHF.

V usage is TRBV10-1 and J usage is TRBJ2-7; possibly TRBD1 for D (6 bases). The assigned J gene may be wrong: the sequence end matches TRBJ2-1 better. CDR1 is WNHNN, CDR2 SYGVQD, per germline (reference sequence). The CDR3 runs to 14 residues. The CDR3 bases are TGCGCCAGCAGTGTCGGGACAACCTACAATGAGCAGTTCTTC. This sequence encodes CASSVGTTYNEQFF.

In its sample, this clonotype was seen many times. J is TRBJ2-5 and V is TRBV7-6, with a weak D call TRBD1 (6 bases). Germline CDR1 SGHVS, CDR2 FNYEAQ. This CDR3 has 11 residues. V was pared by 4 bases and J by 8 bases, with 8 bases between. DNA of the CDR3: TGTGCCAGCAGCTCAGGGGTCACCCAGTACTTC. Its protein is CASSSGVTQYF.